This entry is about one TCR beta chain. With 4 bases clipped from V and 1 base from J, the junction kept 2 bases outside the gene matches. Looked up from germline, CDR1 is LNHDA and CDR2 is SQIVND (reference sequence). The CDR3 has 15 residues. This entry belongs to a study of blood T cell repertoires in COVID-19. Study in general: Both acute and convalescent COVID-19 samples were obtained from the United States, Italy and Spain. The analysed material was cDNA or gDNA that came from T cells, B-cell-depleted T cells, or PBMCs.

Under the authors' procedure: It was from reference gene primer amplification that nucleated cell counts were estimated. Only in-frame clones appear in the TCRdb table, and some are missing; sequencing was by immunoSEQ multiplex PCR. The DNA was the basis for D and trimming; V, J and clone size are from that table. The sample contains under 130,000 clones, roughly 79% of which appear only once. Sequenced input: peripheral blood. The source of this sequence is a woman in her 70s with acute or convalescent COVID-19. The chain joins TRBV19 to TRBJ2-3; 10 bases line up with TRBD2. The CDR3 DNA is TGTGCCAGTAGTACAAGCGGGGGGGGCACAGATACGCAGTATTTT. Residues: CASSTSGGGTDTQYF. The full variable domain, completed using reference TRBV19 and TRBJ2-3, is DGGITQSPKYLFRKEGQNVTLSCEQNLNHDAMYWYRQDPGQGLRLIYYSQIVNDFQKGDIAEGYSVSREKKESFPLTVTSAQKNPTAFYLCASSTSGGGTDTQYFGPGTRLTVL.